The 31 T cell receptor beta chains below were found in one sample sequenced in a study of CD8 T cells in Susac syndrome. Reverse transcription of about 0.45 to 1 ug RNA used random hexamers. One entry per CDR3 protein results from TCRdb running MiXCR on the immunoSEQ multiplex PCR reads. Among 84,000 or so distinct CDR3 sequences listed, more than 85% were seen once. The sequenced material came from CD8+ T cells from PBMCs. The receptor source for this set is a human donor with Susac syndrome.

A single count supports this clonotype. V gene TRBV20-1 combines with J gene TRBJ2-7; a possible D gene is TRBD2 (5 bases). There are 13 residues in the CDR3. V was clipped by 3 bases and J by 2 bases, with 11 bases between them. The germline V gene encodes CDR1 DFQATT and CDR2 SNEGSKA (reference sequence). As DNA, the CDR3 is TGCAGTGCTAGGGAGGTTGGGACCTACGAGCAGTACTTC. Its translation is CSAREVGTYEQYF.

CDR3 loop: CASSYWPLQFF. The CDR3 region has the DNA TGTGCCAGCAGTTACTGGCCTTTACAGTTCTTC. The genes are TRBV6-2 or TRBV6-3 and TRBJ2-1; unclear D gene. From germline, CDR1 is MNHEY and CDR2 SVGEGT. The CDR3 has 11 residues. The V gene lost 1 base and the J gene lost 13 bases, with 8 bases spanning the gap.

CDR3 in amino acids: CASAQQGPNEKLFF. CDR3 nucleotide sequence: TGTGCCAGCGCCCAACAGGGTCCTAATGAAAAACTGTTTTTT. V gene TRBV7-9 combines with J gene TRBJ1-4, with D perhaps TRBD1 (6 bases). Between the trimmed V and J ends, which lost 8 bases and 3 bases, there was a span of 13 bases. The germline V gene encodes CDR1 SEHNR and CDR2 FQNEAQ (reference sequence). The CDR3 length is 14 residues.

The chain carries TRBV27 and TRBJ1-4; 9 bases align to TRBD1. This CDR3 has 16 amino acids. Germline loops: CDR1 MNHEY, CDR2 SMNVEV (reference sequence). The junction had 11 bases not matched to a gene; V was cut back by 5 bases and J by 7 bases. CDR3 sequence reads: CASSPQGTGWIEKLFF. The CDR3 DNA reads as TGTGCCAGCAGTCCCCAGGGGACAGGGTGGATTGAAAAACTGTTTTTT.

The rearrangement links TRBV11-2 to TRBJ2-1; D could derive from TRBD1 or TRBD2 (5 bases each). Between the trimmed V and J ends, which lost 2 bases and 5 bases, there was a span of 16 bases. The CDR3 consists of 16 residues. Germline V gene sequence: CDR1 SGHAT, CDR2 FQNNGV. The CDR3 loop reads CASSLPPSSGHNEQFF. CDR3 nucleotide sequence: TGTGCCAGCAGCTTACCCCCTAGCTCGGGACACAATGAGCAGTTCTTC.

The gene calls are TRBV15 and TRBJ1-2, with 8 positions matching TRBD1. Unmatched junction bases numbered 7, after V lost 4 bases and J lost 3 bases. The germline V gene has CDR1 LNHNV and CDR2 YYDKDF (reference sequence). This CDR3 comprises 15 residues. The CDR3 coding sequence is TGTGCCACCAGCACCCGGGACAGGTGGTACTATGGCTACACCTTC. Protein sequence: CATSTRDRWYYGYTF.

The V gene is TRBV30, the J gene TRBJ2-5; unclear D gene. The V and J ends lost 3 bases and 9 bases respectively, with 14 bases between them. The CDR3 covers 12 residues. Germline CDR1 GTSNPN, CDR2 SVGIG (reference sequence). The CDR3 loop is CAWSPSGTAQYF. The CDR3 DNA sequence: TGTGCCTGGAGCCCCTCCGGAACGGCCCAGTACTTC. Looking up the rest from reference TRBV30 and TRBJ2-5 gives the full variable domain: SQTIHQWPATLVQPVGSPLSLECTVEGTSNPNLYWYRQAAGRGLQLLFYSVGIGQISSEVPQNLSASRPQDRQFILSSKKLLLSDSGFYLCAWSPSGTAQYFGPGTRLLVL.

The J gene is TRBJ1-2, the V gene TRBV29-1, with D uncertain. The CDR3 has 13 amino acids. V was clipped by 5 bases and J by 7 bases, with 17 bases between them. CDR1 is SQVTM and CDR2 is ANQGSEA in the germline V gene. CDR3 sequence (DNA): TGCAGCGTTAACGGTAATACCATAGGTGGCTACACCTTC. Translation: CSVNGNTIGGYTF. The whole variable domain, filled in from reference TRBV29-1 and TRBJ1-2, reads SAVISQKPSRDICQRGTSLTIQCQVDSQVTMMFWYRQQPGQSLTLIATANQGSEATYESGFVIDKFPISRPNLTFSTLTVSNMSPEDSSIYLCSVNGNTIGGYTFGSGTRLTVV.

The chain recombines TRBV29-1 with TRBJ2-7; D might be TRBD2 (5 bases). The CDR3 is 13 amino acids. Trimming took off 3 bases at V and 0 bases at J, with 9 bases between the two ends. Germline lookup yields CDR1 SQVTM and CDR2 ANQGSEA. The CDR3 here is CSVDLDSSYEQYF. In nucleotides, the CDR3 is TGCAGCGTTGACTTGGACTCCTCCTACGAGCAGTACTTC.

This clonotype showed up just once. V usage is TRBV5-6 and J usage is TRBJ2-4; D remains unclear. This CDR3 comprises 14 residues. CDR1 is SGHDT, CDR2 YYEEEE, per germline. V was clipped by 5 bases and J by 0 bases, with 9 bases between them. The CDR3 protein is CASSSGLAKNIQYF. CDR3 DNA sequence: TGTGCCAGCAGTTCGGGCCTAGCCAAAAACATTCAGTACTTC.

The chain combines TRBV11-2 with TRBJ2-4; D remains ambiguous. V lost 1 base and J 8 bases, leaving 15 bases between the germline ends. This CDR3 has 15 residues. CDR1 is SGHAT, CDR2 FQNNGV, per germline. The CDR3 nucleotides are TGTGCCAGCAGCTTAGCCAGTGCCCCATCGGACATTCAGTACTTC. Its translation is CASSLASAPSDIQYF.

The table lists this clonotype with a count of one. The chain links TRBV11-2 to TRBJ2-1; 11 positions agree with TRBD2. The CDR3 runs to 16 residues. Germline CDR1 is SGHAT and CDR2 is FQNNGV. V dropped 5 bases and J dropped 10; count of bases not matched to a gene: 13. Here the CDR3 reads CASSPPGLAEEGEQFF. For the CDR3, the DNA is TGTGCCAGCAGCCCGCCGGGACTAGCGGAGGAAGGCGAGCAGTTCTTC.

This chain joins TRBV13 and TRBJ2-5, with D perhaps TRBD1 or TRBD2 (5 bases each). V lost 5 bases and J 4 bases, leaving 14 bases between the germline ends. There are 14 residues in the CDR3. Germline CDR1 and CDR2: PRHDT and FYEKMQ (reference sequence). CDR3 in DNA: TGTGCCAGCAGCCTCTCCGGGACCCCAGAGACCCAGTACTTC. Amino acid sequence: CASSLSGTPETQYF.

The chain is built from TRBV20-1 and TRBJ2-5; 9 bases are a match to TRBD2. This CDR3 has 14 residues. The V segment lost 1 base and the J segment 5 bases; nucleotides outside the gene matches: 5. The germline gives CDR1 DFQATT, CDR2 SNEGSKA (reference sequence). This chain's CDR3 is CSARGTSVQETQYF. The DNA of the CDR3 is TGCAGTGCTAGAGGGACTAGCGTCCAGGAGACCCAGTACTTC.

This rearrangement joins TRBV7-9 to TRBJ2-7; 8 positions match TRBD1. The length of the CDR3 is 15 residues. Losses at the gene ends were 5 bases for V and 2 bases for J; bases not matched to a gene: 8. The V gene's germline CDR1 is SEHNR and CDR2 FQNEAQ (reference sequence). In DNA form, the CDR3 reads TGTGCCAGCAGCCACACCGGGACAGGAACCTACGAGCAGTACTTC. The encoded protein is CASSHTGTGTYEQYF.

The rearrangement uses TRBV29-1 and TRBJ2-7; 10 nucleotides match TRBD1. Per germline, CDR1 SQVTM and CDR2 ANQGSEA. The CDR3 contains 16 residues. Losses at the gene ends were 5 bases for V and 3 bases for J; bases not matched to a gene: 13. The CDR3 loop reads CSVYTTGDRGVYEQYF. The CDR3 DNA reads as TGCAGCGTTTACACTACGGGGGACAGGGGAGTCTACGAGCAGTACTTC.

V is TRBV5-1 and J is TRBJ2-2; D unresolved. V was cut by 7 bases and J by 5 bases, with 9 bases left in between. The CDR3 has 12 residues. The germline V gene has CDR1 SGHRS and CDR2 YFSETQ. This CDR3 is CASADSTGELFF. Here the CDR3 DNA reads TGCGCCAGCGCAGATAGTACCGGGGAGCTGTTTTTT.

The chain has TRBV5-1 and TRBJ1-1; 10 bases line up with TRBD1. Looked up from germline, CDR1 is SGHRS and CDR2 is YFSETQ. With 4 bases clipped from V and 8 bases from J, the junction kept 8 bases outside the gene matches. This CDR3 has 14 residues. The CDR3 protein is CASSGDRGTGEAFF. As DNA, the CDR3 is TGCGCCAGCAGCGGGGACAGGGGAACGGGCGAAGCTTTCTTT.

This rearrangement joins TRBV6-5 to TRBJ2-2; D might be TRBD1 (6 bases). In germline, CDR1 is MNHEY, CDR2 SVGAGI. CDR3 length equals 13 residues. Deletions cut 4 bases from V and 7 bases from J, with 10 bases between. The CDR3 here is CASSLHRDGELFF. CDR3 nucleotide sequence: TGTGCCAGCAGTTTACACAGGGACGGGGAGCTGTTTTTT.

The chain recombines TRBV12-3 or TRBV12-4 with TRBJ1-5, with D uncertain. CDR3 length: 14 amino acids. Trimming pared 3 bases from V and 0 bases from J, leaving 6 bases between. This CDR3 reads CASSFIYSNQPQHF. The CDR3 DNA is TGTGCCAGCAGTTTCATTTATAGCAATCAGCCCCAGCATTTT.

The chain is built from TRBV21-1 and TRBJ2-5; whether TRBD2, the table's D call, matches the DNA was not checked. TRBV21-1 corresponds to a pseudogene. The CDR3 contains 15 residues. In DNA, the CDR3 is TGTGCCAGCATAGGAGAGCGGGAGGGGCGGAAGACCCAGTACTTC. Its protein is CASIGEREGRKTQYF.

This sequence joins TRBV25-1 and TRBJ2-7; no firm D call. CDR3 length: 11 residues. V was trimmed by 3 bases and J by 8 bases, leaving 8 bases between them. Germline V lookup: CDR1 MGHDK, CDR2 SYGVNS. The CDR3: CASSDLRQQYF. The CDR3 nucleotides are TGTGCCAGCAGTGATTTGAGGCAGCAGTACTTC.

The chain joins TRBV30 to TRBJ2-5; D is tentatively TRBD1 or TRBD2 (5 bases each). With 0 bases removed from V and 1 base from J, the gap between germline ends came to 9 bases. Germline CDR1 reads GTSNPN; CDR2 reads SVGIG (reference sequence). This CDR3 spans 14 amino acids. Here the CDR3 reads CAWSVSGLQETQYF. DNA for the CDR3: TGTGCCTGGAGTGTATCGGGGCTCCAAGAGACCCAGTACTTC.

The chain is built from TRBV2 and TRBJ2-5; tentatively, D is TRBD1 (6 bases). Germline V CDR1 and CDR2: SNHLY, FYNNEI. The CDR3 totals 15 residues. V lost 9 bases to trimming and J lost 2 bases, with 19 bases between them. DNA for the CDR3: TGTGCCAGGTCCACCTGGACAGAGCAACAAGAGACCCAGTACTTC. It specifies CARSTWTEQQETQYF.

This rearrangement joins TRBV27 to TRBJ2-7; 10 bases map to TRBD2. The germline V gene has CDR1 MNHEY and CDR2 SMNVEV (reference sequence). The CDR3 contains 16 residues. V dropped 6 bases and J dropped 3; count of bases not matched to a gene: 11. The CDR3 coding sequence is TGTGCCAGCAGCCCCCCATCACTAGCGGGAATCTACGAGCAGTACTTC. The encoded protein is CASSPPSLAGIYEQYF.

The chain has TRBV4-1 and TRBJ2-1; TRBD1 might be the D (6 bases). Germline CDR1 and CDR2: MGHRA and YSYEKL. The CDR3 loop spans 16 amino acids. Trimming took 0 bases from V and 3 from J, leaving 12 bases between them. The chain's CDR3 is CASSQDPDRDYNEQFF. For the CDR3, the DNA is TGCGCCAGCAGCCAAGATCCGGACAGAGACTACAATGAGCAGTTCTTC.

The rearrangement joins TRBV7-2 to TRBJ2-7; no clear D. The CDR3 totals 12 residues. Germline-derived CDR1 and CDR2 are SGHTA and FQGNSA. Trimming shortened V by 5 bases and J by 6 bases, and 11 bases separated the two germline ends. The CDR3 bases are TGTGCCAGCAGCCCACAAGGCTCCGAGCAGTACTTC. Translated: CASSPQGSEQYF.

The chain has TRBV11-1 and TRBJ2-2, with D perhaps matching TRBD1 or TRBD2 (6 bases each). CDR1 and CDR2 from the germline V gene are SGHAT and FQDESV (reference sequence). This CDR3 contains 16 residues. With 2 bases removed from V and 6 bases from J, the gap between germline ends came to 16 bases. CDR3 amino acids: CASSLTVGGPAGELFF. CDR3 bases: TGTGCCAGCAGCTTAACGGTCGGGGGCCCGGCCGGGGAGCTGTTTTTT. Together with reference TRBV11-1 and TRBJ2-2, the CDR3 gives the full variable domain: EAEVAQSPRYKITEKSQAVAFWCDPISGHATLYWYRQILGQGPELLVQFQDESVVDDSQLPKDRFSAERLKGVDSTLKIQPAELGDSAMYLCASSLTVGGPAGELFFGEGSRLTVL.

The chain couples TRBV5-6 to TRBJ1-5; D remains ambiguous. The ends were cut back, 0 bases at V and 0 bases at J, with 7 bases in the middle. Germline lookup yields CDR1 SGHDT and CDR2 YYEEEE. The CDR3 has 15 amino acids. Here the CDR3 reads CASSLADYSNQPQHF. The CDR3 coding sequence is TGTGCCAGCAGCTTGGCGGATTATAGCAATCAGCCCCAGCATTTT.

The chain is built from TRBV4-2 and TRBJ2-1; 10 bases line up with TRBD2. With V trimmed by 4 bases and J by 4 bases, 7 bases remained unmatched. The germline V gene has CDR1 LGHNA and CDR2 YNFKEQ. The CDR3 contains 16 residues. The DNA of the CDR3 is TGTGCCAGCAGCCCCATAGCGGGAGGAGGGTACAATGAGCAGTTCTTC. As protein: CASSPIAGGGYNEQFF.

V usage is TRBV4-2 and J usage is TRBJ2-5, with D maybe TRBD2 (5 bases). Germline V gene lookup returns CDR1 LGHNA and CDR2 YNFKEQ. Trimming cost V 1 base and J 2 bases, with 5 bases left between them. This CDR3 has 13 amino acids. CDR3 sequence (DNA): TGTGCCAGCAGCCAAGGCGGGCAAGAGACCCAGTACTTC. As protein: CASSQGGQETQYF.